This T cell receptor (beta chain) stems from a study of CD8 T cells in Susac syndrome. J was trimmed by 0 bases and V by 0 bases; bases with no gene match: 10. The length of the CDR3 is 19 residues. The germline gives CDR1 LGHDT, CDR2 YNNKEL (reference sequence). Reverse transcription used about 0.45 to 1 ug RNA and random hexamers. One entry per CDR3 protein, called by TCRdb with MiXCR from the immunoSEQ multiplex PCR reads. The sample has roughly 250,000 distinct CDR3 sequences, approximately 95% seen once. The sample consisted of CD4+ T cells from PBMCs. The V and J genes are TRBV3-1 and TRBJ2-2, with TRBD2 matching over 7 bases. This clonotype originated in a human donor with Susac syndrome. CDR3 amino acids: CASSQDRRSGIANTGELFF. The CDR3 nucleotides are TGTGCCAGCAGCCAAGATAGGAGGAGCGGGATCGCGAACACCGGGGAGCTGTTTTTT.